One sample yielded the 10 T cell receptor beta chains listed below, sequenced in a study of tumor-infiltrating lymphocytes in localized non-small cell lung cancer. Using immunoSEQ multiplex PCR, the repertoire was profiled, and TCRdb retains in-frame clones only, with some absent. The profile shows 5,500 to 8,000 clones, 65% to 75% of them singletons. Sample: lung tumor tissue. The receptors shown here come from a human donor with non-small cell lung cancer.

The chain employs TRBV11-3 and TRBJ1-6; D not certain. Trimming took 5 bases from V and 2 from J, leaving 4 bases between them. The germline V gene has CDR1 SGHNT and CDR2 YENEEA. There are 13 residues in the CDR3. DNA of the CDR3: TGTGCCAGCAGCCAGGCCTATAATTCACCCCTCCACTTT. Protein product: CASSQAYNSPLHF. Full variable domain (remainder filled in from reference TRBV11-3 and TRBJ1-6): EAGVVQSPRYKIIEKKQPVAFWCNPISGHNTLYWYLQNLGQGPELLIRYENEEAVDDSQLPKDRFSAERLKGVDSTLKIQPAELGDSAVYLCASSQAYNSPLHFGNGTRLTVT.

V and J are TRBV9 and TRBJ2-7; unclear D gene. Germline values: CDR1 SGDLS, CDR2 YYNGEE. The CDR3 has 13 amino acids. Trimming shortened V by 4 bases and J by 4 bases, and 12 bases separated the two germline ends. CDR3 region: CASSQNDGYEQYF. The CDR3 coding sequence is TGTGCCAGCAGCCAAAACGACGGGTACGAGCAGTACTTC. Using reference TRBV9 and TRBJ2-7 for the parts outside the CDR3, the full variable domain is DSGVTQTPKHLITATGQRVTLRCSPRSGDLSVYWYQQSLDQGLQFLIQYYNGEERAKGNILERFSAQQFPDLHSELNLSSLELGDSALYFCASSQNDGYEQYFGPGTRLTVT.

The chain joins TRBV5-6 to TRBJ1-6; D not certain. The CDR3 consists of 18 residues. V was pared by 0 bases and J by 0 bases, with 13 bases between. Germline CDR1 and CDR2: SGHDT and YYEEEE. This CDR3 reads CASSLAITASSYNSPLHF. CDR3 sequence (DNA): TGTGCCAGCAGCTTGGCCATCACAGCGAGCTCCTATAATTCACCCCTCCACTTT.

This clone was detected once. A junction end diverges from the germline sequence, so it may reflect a read error. J is TRBJ2-2 and V is TRBV7-7; 8 bases fit TRBD2. Germline V CDR1 and CDR2: SSHAT, FNYEAQ (reference sequence). This CDR3 has 13 residues. Written as DNA, the CDR3 is TGTGCTAGCAGTTCGGGGGGGACCGGGGAGCTGTTTTTT. Translated, it gives CASSSGGTGELFF.

This clone is medium-sized by share. The gene calls are TRBV7-9 and TRBJ1-1, with 8 nucleotides matching TRBD1. V lost 5 bases, J lost 1 base, and 12 bases stayed unmatched. Per the germline V gene, CDR1 is SEHNR and CDR2 is FQNEAQ (reference sequence). The CDR3 is made up of 17 amino acids. The CDR3 coding sequence is TGTGCCAGCAGCCCGCCAGGGGGCACCCGCAAGAACACTGAAGCTTTCTTT. It specifies CASSPPGGTRKNTEAFF. Full variable domain (outside the CDR3, taken from reference TRBV7-9 and TRBJ1-1): DTGVSQNPRHKITKRGQNVTFRCDPISEHNRLYWYRQTLGQGPEFLTYFQNEAQLEKSRLLSDRFSAERPKGSFSTLEIQRTEQGDSAMYLCASSPPGGTRKNTEAFFGQGTRLTVV.

The gene calls are TRBV4-3 and TRBJ2-3; weak D call: TRBD1 (7 bases). CDR1 is LGHNA, CDR2 YSLEER, per germline. The V and J ends lost 4 bases and 5 bases respectively, with 16 bases between them. CDR3 length equals 15 residues. The CDR3: CASSPWRGQGDTQYF. The CDR3 nucleotides read TGCGCCAGCAGCCCGTGGAGGGGGCAGGGAGATACGCAGTATTTT.

This clone has a handful of counts. The chain uses TRBV9 and TRBJ1-1; tentative D call: TRBD1 (5 bases). The length of the CDR3 is 16 residues. V was cut by 0 bases and J by 1 base, with 13 bases left in between. CDR1 and CDR2 from the germline V gene are SGDLS and YYNGEE. CDR3 residues: CASSVAETRGNTEAFF. CDR3 bases: TGTGCCAGCAGCGTAGCAGAAACGAGGGGGAACACTGAAGCTTTCTTT.

This clone showed up just a few times. This chain connects TRBV7-2 to TRBJ2-1, with 11 bases aligning to TRBD2. J was trimmed by 4 bases and V by 5 bases; bases with no gene match: 7. CDR3 length: 16 amino acids. CDR1 is SGHTA, CDR2 FQGNSA, per germline. CDR3 in amino acids: CASSPSGGTRYNEQFF. The CDR3 DNA reads as TGTGCCAGCAGCCCTAGCGGGGGGACCCGTTACAATGAGCAGTTCTTC. The full variable domain, in which reference TRBV7-2 and TRBJ2-1 provide the parts outside the CDR3, is GAGVSQSPSNKVTEKGKDVELRCDPISGHTALYWYRQSLGQGLEFLIYFQGNSAPDKSGLPSDRFSAERTGGSVSTLTIQRTQQEDSAVYLCASSPSGGTRYNEQFFGPGTRLTVL.

The chain recombines TRBV10-3 with TRBJ2-1; D is tentatively TRBD1 or TRBD2 (5 bases each). The length of the CDR3 is 14 residues. Per germline, CDR1 ENHRY and CDR2 SYGVKD. Between the trimmed V and J ends, which lost 4 bases and 5 bases, there was a span of 12 bases. The CDR3 sequence: CAISVGTENNEQFF. In DNA, the CDR3 is TGTGCCATCAGTGTCGGGACGGAAAACAATGAGCAGTTCTTC.

The rearrangement uses TRBV7-2 and TRBJ2-7; TRBD1 aligns across 7 bases. The J segment lost 2 bases and the V segment lost 1 base, leaving 2 bases of the junction unmatched. In germline, CDR1 is SGHTA, CDR2 FQGNSA. There are 14 residues in the CDR3. The CDR3 region has the DNA TGTGCCAGCAGCTTAGTTGGGACAGCCTACGAGCAGTACTTC. As protein: CASSLVGTAYEQYF.